The clone carrying this T cell receptor (beta chain) was counted between two and nine times. This entry is derived from a study of T cell responses to AZD1222 COVID-19 vaccine. The protocol was immunoSEQ multiplex PCR, while the TCRdb copy is restricted to in-frame clones and leaves out a portion. The repertoire holds some 170,000 clones, with approximately 94% as singletons. Trimming took 4 bases from V and 5 from J, leaving 18 bases between them. Per the germline V gene, CDR1 is SGHRS and CDR2 is YFSETQ. This CDR3 comprises 16 residues. The sequence came from an adult in good health. The specimen comprised peripheral blood, sampled on day 0 of AZD1222 vaccination. This chain links TRBV5-1 with TRBJ1-4, with D unclear. The CDR3 reads CASSEVAGRLNEKLFF. The CDR3 DNA sequence: TGCGCCAGCAGCGAAGTTGCCGGGAGGTTGAATGAAAAACTGTTTTTT.